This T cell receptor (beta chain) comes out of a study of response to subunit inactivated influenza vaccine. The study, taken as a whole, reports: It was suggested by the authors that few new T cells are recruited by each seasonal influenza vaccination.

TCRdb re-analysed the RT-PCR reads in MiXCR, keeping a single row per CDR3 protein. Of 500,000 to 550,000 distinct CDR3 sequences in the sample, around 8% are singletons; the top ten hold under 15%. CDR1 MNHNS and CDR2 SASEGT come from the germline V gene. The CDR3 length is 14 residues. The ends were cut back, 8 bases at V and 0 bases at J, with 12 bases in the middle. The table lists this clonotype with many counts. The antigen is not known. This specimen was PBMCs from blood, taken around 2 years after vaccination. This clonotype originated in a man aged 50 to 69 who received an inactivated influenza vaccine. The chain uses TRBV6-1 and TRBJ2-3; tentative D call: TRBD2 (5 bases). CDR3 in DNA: TGTGCCAGCGGAGGAGGTACTAGCACAGATACGCAGTATTTT. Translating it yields CASGGGTSTDTQYF.